This TCR beta chain comes out of a study of shared clonotypes between healthy human individuals. The CDR3 runs to 15 residues. In germline, CDR1 is MNHNS, CDR2 SASEGT. V shed 4 bases and J 4 bases; nucleotides not matched to a gene: 6. Each of the donors was a healthy adult who was HIV-negative and had not had a recent acute infection or vaccination. Sequenced by immunoSEQ multiplex PCR; TCRdb stores in-frame clones only, minus some. The sample has approximately 97,000 clones, roughly 69% seen once. The chain links TRBV6-1 to TRBJ2-1, with 8 bases matching TRBD2. This sequence was found in a man between 25 and 39 years old in good health. Sequenced sample: memory CD8+ T cells sorted from blood. Subset reported: CD45RO+ cells pooled with CCR7-negative TemRA cells. CDR3 DNA sequence: TGTGCCAGCAGTGGCCTAGCGGGCGCATACAATGAGCAGTTCTTC. The encoded protein is CASSGLAGAYNEQFF.